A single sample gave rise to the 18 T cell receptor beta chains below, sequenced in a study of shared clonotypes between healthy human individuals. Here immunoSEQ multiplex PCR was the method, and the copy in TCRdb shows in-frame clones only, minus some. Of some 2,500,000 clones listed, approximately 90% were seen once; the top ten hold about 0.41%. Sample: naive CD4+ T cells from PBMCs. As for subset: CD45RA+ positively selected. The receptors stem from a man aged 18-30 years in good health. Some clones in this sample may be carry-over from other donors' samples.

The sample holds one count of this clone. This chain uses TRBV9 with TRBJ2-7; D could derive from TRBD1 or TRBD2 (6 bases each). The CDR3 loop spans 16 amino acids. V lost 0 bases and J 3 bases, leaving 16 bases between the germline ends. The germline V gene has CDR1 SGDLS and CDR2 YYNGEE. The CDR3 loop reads CASSVGRDIGVYEQYF. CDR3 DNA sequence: TGTGCCAGCAGCGTAGGGAGGGACATAGGGGTCTACGAGCAGTACTTC.

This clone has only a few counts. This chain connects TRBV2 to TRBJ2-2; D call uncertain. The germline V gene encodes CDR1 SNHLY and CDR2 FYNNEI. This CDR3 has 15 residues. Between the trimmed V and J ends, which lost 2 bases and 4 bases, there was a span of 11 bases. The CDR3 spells CASSEPTPSTGELFF. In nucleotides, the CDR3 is TGTGCCAGCAGTGAACCAACGCCGAGCACCGGGGAGCTGTTTTTT.

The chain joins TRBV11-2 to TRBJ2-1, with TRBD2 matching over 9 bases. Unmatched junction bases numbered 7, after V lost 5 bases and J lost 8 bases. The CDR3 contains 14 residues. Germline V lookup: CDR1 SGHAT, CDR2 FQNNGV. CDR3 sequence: CASSRTSEAYEQFF. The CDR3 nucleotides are TGTGCCAGCAGCCGGACTAGCGAGGCGTATGAGCAGTTCTTC.

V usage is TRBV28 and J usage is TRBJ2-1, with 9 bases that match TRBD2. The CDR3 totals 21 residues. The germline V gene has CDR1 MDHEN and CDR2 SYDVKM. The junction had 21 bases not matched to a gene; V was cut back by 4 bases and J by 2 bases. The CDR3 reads CASSSLVAGGPRDITYNEQFF. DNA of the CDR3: TGTGCCAGCAGTTCCTTGGTCGCGGGAGGGCCAAGGGATATCACCTACAATGAGCAGTTCTTC.

The CDR3 here is CASSPQRGSYEQYF. CDR3 DNA: TGTGCCAGCAGCCCCCAGAGGGGATCCTACGAGCAGTACTTC. The chain has TRBV7-9 and TRBJ2-7; perhaps D is TRBD1 or TRBD2 (5 bases each). CDR1 is SEHNR, CDR2 FQNEAQ, per germline (reference sequence). Trimming pared 5 bases from V and 1 base from J, leaving 12 bases between. The CDR3 has 14 amino acids.

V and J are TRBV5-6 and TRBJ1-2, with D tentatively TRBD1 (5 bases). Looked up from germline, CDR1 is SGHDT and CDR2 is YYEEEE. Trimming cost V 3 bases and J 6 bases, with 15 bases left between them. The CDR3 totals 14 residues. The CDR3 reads CASSSVGRGHGYTF. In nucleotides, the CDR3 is TGTGCCAGCAGCTCCGTGGGGAGGGGACATGGCTACACCTTC.

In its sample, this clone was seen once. The CDR3 DNA reads as TGTGCCAGCAGCCCCTCGCGGGCCAACTACAATGAGCAGTTCTTC. Its protein is CASSPSRANYNEQFF. V usage is TRBV7-3 and J usage is TRBJ2-1; TRBD2 is a possible D gene (5 bases). V was cut by 5 bases and J by 3 bases, with 14 bases left in between. The CDR3 totals 15 residues. The germline V gene encodes CDR1 SGHTA and CDR2 FQGTGA.

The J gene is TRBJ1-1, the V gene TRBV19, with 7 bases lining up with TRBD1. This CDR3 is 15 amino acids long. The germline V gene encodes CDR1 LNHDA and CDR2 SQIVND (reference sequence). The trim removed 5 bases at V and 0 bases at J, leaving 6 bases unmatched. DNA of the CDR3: TGTGCCAGTAGTTCCGGACAGGTACTGAACACTGAAGCTTTCTTT. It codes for CASSSGQVLNTEAFF.

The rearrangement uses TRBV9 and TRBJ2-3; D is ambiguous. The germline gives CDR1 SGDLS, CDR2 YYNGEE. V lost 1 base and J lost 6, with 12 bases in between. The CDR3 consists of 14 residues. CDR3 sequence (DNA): TGTGCCAGCAGCGTAAATACGGCCTCTGATACGCAGTATTTT. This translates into CASSVNTASDTQYF.

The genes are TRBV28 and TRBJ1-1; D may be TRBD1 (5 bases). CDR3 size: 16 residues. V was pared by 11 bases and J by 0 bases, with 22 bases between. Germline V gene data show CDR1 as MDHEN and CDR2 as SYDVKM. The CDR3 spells CALSRAGIGVNTEAFF. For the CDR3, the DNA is TGTGCCCTATCACGGGCAGGGATTGGCGTGAACACTGAAGCTTTCTTT.

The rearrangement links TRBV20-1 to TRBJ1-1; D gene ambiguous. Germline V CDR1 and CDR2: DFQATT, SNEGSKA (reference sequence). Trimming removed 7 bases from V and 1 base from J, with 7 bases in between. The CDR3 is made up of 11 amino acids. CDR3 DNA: TGCAGTGGAAGGCGGAACACTGAAGCTTTCTTT. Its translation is CSGRRNTEAFF.

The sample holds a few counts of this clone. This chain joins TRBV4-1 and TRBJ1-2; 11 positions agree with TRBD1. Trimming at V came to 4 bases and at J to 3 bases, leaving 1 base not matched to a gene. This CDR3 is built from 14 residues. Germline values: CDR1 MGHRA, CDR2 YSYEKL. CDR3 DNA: TGCGCCAGCAGCCGGGGACAGGGGGACTATGGCTACACCTTC. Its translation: CASSRGQGDYGYTF.

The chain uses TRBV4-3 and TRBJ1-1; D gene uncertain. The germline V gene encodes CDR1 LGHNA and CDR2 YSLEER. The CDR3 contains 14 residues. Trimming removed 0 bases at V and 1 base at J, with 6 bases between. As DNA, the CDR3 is TGCGCCAGCAGCCAAGAAGTGGGGAACACTGAAGCTTTCTTT. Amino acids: CASSQEVGNTEAFF.

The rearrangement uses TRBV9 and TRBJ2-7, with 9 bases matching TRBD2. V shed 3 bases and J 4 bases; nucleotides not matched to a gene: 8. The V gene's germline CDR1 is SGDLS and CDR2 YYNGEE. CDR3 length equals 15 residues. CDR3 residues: CASSATGLAAYEQYF. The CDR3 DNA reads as TGTGCCAGCAGCGCAACGGGACTAGCCGCGTACGAGCAGTACTTC. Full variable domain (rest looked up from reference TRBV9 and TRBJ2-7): DSGVTQTPKHLITATGQRVTLRCSPRSGDLSVYWYQQSLDQGLQFLIQYYNGEERAKGNILERFSAQQFPDLHSELNLSSLELGDSALYFCASSATGLAAYEQYFGPGTRLTVT.

The CDR3 is CASSLRQGAGGYTF. In DNA, the CDR3 is TGTGCCAGCAGTTTAAGGCAGGGGGCGGGCGGCTACACCTTC. The chain uses TRBV27 and TRBJ1-2, with 8 bases aligning to TRBD1. CDR1 is MNHEY and CDR2 is SMNVEV in the germline V gene (reference sequence). This CDR3 has 14 amino acids. Trimming removed 2 bases from V and 8 bases from J; junction bases left unmatched: 7.

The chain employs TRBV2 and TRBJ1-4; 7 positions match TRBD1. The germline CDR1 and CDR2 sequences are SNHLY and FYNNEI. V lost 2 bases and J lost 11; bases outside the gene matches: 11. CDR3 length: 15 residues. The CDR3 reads CASSEQGGQMGKLFF. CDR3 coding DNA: TGTGCCAGCAGTGAACAGGGGGGCCAAATGGGGAAACTGTTTTTT.

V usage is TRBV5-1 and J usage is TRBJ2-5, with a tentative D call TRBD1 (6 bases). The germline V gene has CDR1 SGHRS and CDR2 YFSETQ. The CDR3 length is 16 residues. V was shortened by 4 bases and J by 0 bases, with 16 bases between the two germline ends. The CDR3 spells CASSIQGFPYQETQYF. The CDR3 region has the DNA TGCGCCAGCAGCATACAGGGTTTCCCGTACCAAGAGACCCAGTACTTC.

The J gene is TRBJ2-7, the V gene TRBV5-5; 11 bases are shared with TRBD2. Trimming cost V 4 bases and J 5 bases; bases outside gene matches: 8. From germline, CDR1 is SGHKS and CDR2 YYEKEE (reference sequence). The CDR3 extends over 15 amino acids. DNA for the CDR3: TGTGCCAGCAGCCTACTAGCGGGAGCTGCTAACGAGCAGTACTTC. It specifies CASSLLAGAANEQYF.